Listed below are T cell receptor beta chains from one sample, sequenced in a study of graft-versus-host responses after intestinal transplantation. The data were produced by immunoSEQ multiplex PCR, yet TCRdb's version contains in-frame clones alone and is incomplete. Of more than 90,000 clones listed, about 92% were seen once; the top ten hold about 0.2%. These receptors have no identified antigens. The source material was unstimulated CD4+ T cells sorted from spleen or lymph node cells, sampled before transplant. The source of these receptors is a human donor who was the organ donor for an intestinal transplant. The CDR3 runs from the conserved cysteine through the conserved F or W. A D gene is named only where the DNA matches it firmly. Only some rows state a clone size, as once, few, many or a class for expanded clones.

V	size	J	D	CDR3	DNA
TRBV5-5	-	TRBJ2-2	-	CASSLSVGGTGELFF	TGTGCCAGCAGCTTGTCGGTGGGAGGCACCGGGGAGCTGTTTTTT
TRBV19	once	TRBJ2-6	-	CASSIGVSGANVLTF	TGTGCCAGTAGTATTGGGGTCTCTGGGGCCAACGTCCTGACTTTC
TRBV9	once	TRBJ1-1	-	CASSEQRNTEAFF	TGTGCCAGCAGTGAACAGAGGAACACTGAAGCTTTCTTT
TRBV5-1	-	TRBJ1-1	-	CASSRGNTEAFF	TGCGCCAGCAGCCGGGGGAACACTGAAGCTTTCTTT
TRBV6-6	few	TRBJ2-1	TRBD2	CASRAGAAYNEQFF	TGTGCCAGCAGAGCGGGAGCGGCCTACAATGAGCAGTTCTTC
TRBV6-1	-	TRBJ2-5	-	CASSPNWGQETQYF	TGTGCCAGCAGTCCAAATTGGGGGCAAGAGACCCAGTACTTC
TRBV28	-	TRBJ1-1	-	CASRDMNTEAFF	TGTGCCAGCAGGGATATGAACACTGAAGCTTTCTTT
TRBV28	-	TRBJ1-2	-	CASSLPRDSYGYTF	TGTGCCAGCAGTTTACCTCGGGACTCCTATGGCTACACCTTC
TRBV5-6	-	TRBJ1-1	-	CASSLDLTNTEAFF	TGTGCCAGCAGCTTGGACCTAACGAACACTGAAGCTTTCTTT
TRBV4-1	-	TRBJ2-1	-	CASSQIEGNEQFF	TGCGCCAGCAGCCAGATAGAAGGGAATGAGCAGTTCTTC
TRBV10-3	-	TRBJ2-7	-	CAISGTGSSYEQYF	TGTGCCATCAGTGGGACCGGAAGCTCCTACGAGCAGTACTTC
TRBV11-3	-	TRBJ2-3	TRBD2	CASSLAVTSGRVNTQYF	TGTGCCAGCAGCTTAGCAGTGACTAGCGGGAGAGTGAATACGCAGTATTTT
TRBV4-3	-	TRBJ2-1	-	CASSQETGREQFF	TGCGCCAGCAGCCAAGAGACAGGTCGGGAGCAGTTCTTC
TRBV4-1	few	TRBJ2-3	-	CASSQEGQRGTDTQYF	TGCGCCAGCAGCCAAGAGGGGCAGCGGGGCACAGATACGCAGTATTTT
TRBV4-3	-	TRBJ1-3	TRBD1	CASSQGDRDGNTIYF	TGCGCCAGCAGCCAAGGGGACAGAGATGGAAACACCATATATTTT
TRBV13	-	TRBJ2-3	-	CASSFQRGTYTDTQYF	TGTGCCAGCAGCTTCCAACGAGGGACCTACACAGATACGCAGTATTTT
TRBV19	-	TRBJ2-5	TRBD1	CASSIPGQGGETQYF	TGTGCCAGTAGTATCCCGGGACAAGGGGGCGAGACCCAGTACTTC
TRBV23-1	-	TRBJ2-1	TRBD2	CASSQPRASGSSDEQFF	TGCGCCAGCAGTCAACCCAGGGCTAGCGGGAGTTCCGATGAGCAGTTCTTC
TRBV30	-	TRBJ1-5	-	CAWSGGDRNQPQHF	TGTGCCTGGAGTGGGGGGGATCGCAATCAGCCCCAGCATTTT
TRBV7-9	-	TRBJ2-1	TRBD2	CASSLYLAGGPKSYNEQFF	TGTGCCAGCAGCCTCTACCTAGCGGGAGGACCCAAATCCTACAATGAGCAGTTCTTC
TRBV7-9	-	TRBJ2-2	TRBD2	CASSSPRATGGNTGELFF	TGTGCCAGCAGCTCACCCCGGGCAACGGGAGGGAACACCGGGGAGCTGTTTTTT
TRBV4-1	-	TRBJ1-4	-	CASSQVLLNEKLFF	TGCGCCAGCAGCCAAGTCCTGCTTAATGAAAAACTGTTTTTT
TRBV2	few	TRBJ2-7	TRBD2	CASSGTSGEQYF	TGTGCCAGCAGCGGGACTAGCGGCGAGCAGTACTTC
TRBV28	-	TRBJ1-2	-	CASSSPPELGGYTF	TGTGCCAGCAGTTCCCCCCCCGAACTGGGGGGCTACACCTTC
TRBV5-8	-	TRBJ2-5	TRBD2	CASSLGYLAGEGETQYF	TGTGCCAGCAGCTTGGGGTATTTAGCGGGAGAGGGAGAGACCCAGTACTTC
TRBV2	-	TRBJ1-1	TRBD1	CASSDNRDRAGRAFF	TGTGCCAGCAGTGACAACCGCGACAGGGCTGGGAGAGCTTTCTTT
TRBV20-1	-	TRBJ2-3	-	CSARGPGGQYF	TGCAGTGCTAGAGGGCCAGGAGGGCAGTATTTT